This T cell receptor beta chain originates from a study of OX40 agonist ivuxolimab in advanced cancers. On the study more broadly: Of the patients, three showed partial responses, one with hepatocellular carcinoma and two with cutaneous melanoma.

Measured with immunoSEQ multiplex PCR; TCRdb has only the in-frame clones, and not every one. The data hold fewer than 70,000 clones, with around nine tenths observed a single time. The germline gives CDR1 MGHDK, CDR2 SYGVNS. This CDR3 is 16 amino acids long. After removal of 4 bases from V and 0 bases from J, the junction contained 6 bases not matched to a gene. This clone was observed once. Its antigen is undetermined. Study conclusions and caveats: More expanded clones were found, on average, in CD8+ than in CD4+ T cells.

This clonotype originated in an adult with an advanced solid tumor such as melanoma, head and neck, liver or kidney cancer. Source: CD4+ or CD8+ T cells sorted from blood, taken in a trial of the OX40 agonist ivuxolimab. This chain links TRBV25-1 with TRBJ2-3; the match to TRBD2 covers 8 bases. CDR3 in DNA: TGTGCCAGCAGTGGTTATAGCGGGATAAGCACAGATACGCAGTATTTT. This gives the protein CASSGYSGISTDTQYF. Together with reference TRBV25-1 and TRBJ2-3, the CDR3 gives the full variable domain: EADIYQTPRYLVIGTGKKITLECSQTMGHDKMYWYQQDPGMELHLIHYSYGVNSTEKGDLSSESTVSRIRTEHFPLTLESARPSHTSQYLCASSGYSGISTDTQYFGPGTRLTVL.